A selection of T cell receptor beta chains follows, all from one sample in a study of cytomegalovirus exposure and HLA in healthy donors. The table came from immunoSEQ multiplex PCR; TCRdb's copy has only in-frame clones and leaves some out. The sample has 95,000 to 120,000 clones, around 95% seen once. Sequencing was carried out using PBMCs. All receptors come from a woman aged 18-29 years in good health and CMV-seronegative. Both conserved end residues are part of each CDR3. D genes are given only for firm matches. Size is stated for part of the rows, as once, few or many counts, or as a class when the clone is expanded.

V gene	D gene	J gene	clone size	CDR3 DNA	CDR3 protein
TRBV4-2	TRBD2	TRBJ2-7	.	TGTGCCAGCAGCCTGAAGGGAGCTAGCGGGGGGCCTACGGTATGGGAGCAGTACTTC	CASSLKGASGGPTVWEQYF
TRBV5-6	.	TRBJ2-7	.	TGTGCCAGCAGCCCTGGACAGTCTCCCTACGAGCAGTACTTC	CASSPGQSPYEQYF
TRBV5-1	TRBD2	TRBJ2-7	.	TGCGCCAGCGGCGGGGGAGGGATTTACGAGCAGTACTTC	CASGGGGIYEQYF
TRBV7-2	.	TRBJ2-2	.	TGTGCCAGCAGCTTAGTTGCGACACGAAACACCGGGGAGCTGTTTTTT	CASSLVATRNTGELFF
TRBV10-3	TRBD2	TRBJ2-3	.	TGTGCCATCAGTGGCGGGACTAGCGCTACAGATACGCAGTATTTT	CAISGGTSATDTQYF
TRBV29-1	.	TRBJ2-3	.	TGCAGCGTTGCGGTGGGGGCTGGAGATACGCAGTATTTT	CSVAVGAGDTQYF
TRBV7-8	.	TRBJ1-5	.	TGTGCCAGCAGCGCCGACACAAATCAGCCCCAGCATTTT	CASSADTNQPQHF
TRBV28	.	TRBJ1-4	.	TGTGCCAGCAGTTTAAACCCCGGAGTGAGGGGAGGTTATGAAAAACTGTTTTTT	CASSLNPGVRGGYEKLFF
TRBV5-4	.	TRBJ1-2	.	TGTGCCAGCAGCCAATACAGGTTTAACTATGGCTACACCTTC	CASSQYRFNYGYTF
TRBV6-1	.	TRBJ2-4	.	TGTGCCAGCAGTGAAGAGGGGGGGTGGGCCAAAAACATTCAGTACTTC	CASSEEGGWAKNIQYF
TRBV2	.	TRBJ2-3	.	TGTGCCAGCAGTCCCGGCGGGGGCACAGATACGCAGTATTTT	CASSPGGGTDTQYF
TRBV6-5	TRBD1	TRBJ1-2	.	TGTGCCAGCAGTTACGGGACAGACTATGGCTACACCTTC	CASSYGTDYGYTF
TRBV7-9	TRBD1	TRBJ2-1	.	TGTGCCAGCAGCCGGGACCGGACAGGGGGGTACAATGAGCAGTTCTTC	CASSRDRTGGYNEQFF
TRBV7-8	TRBD2	TRBJ2-5	.	TGTGCCAGCAGCCGCGGGGGGGCCTTTTCGGAGACCCAGTACTTC	CASSRGGAFSETQYF
TRBV6-5	TRBD1	TRBJ2-1	.	TGTGCCAGCAGACCCGGGACAGGGACCTACAATGAGCAGTTCTTC	CASRPGTGTYNEQFF
TRBV7-2	.	TRBJ2-5	.	TGTGCCAGCAGCCCCCAGTGGGGGCAGCAAGAGACCCAGTACTTC	CASSPQWGQQETQYF
TRBV10-3	.	TRBJ1-1	.	TGTGCCATCAGTGACACAGGGTCCACTGAAGCTTTCTTT	CAISDTGSTEAFF
TRBV5-6	.	TRBJ2-3	.	TGTGCCAGCAGCGGAGGCGGCTGGGGTACCACAGATACGCAGTATTTT	CASSGGGWGTTDTQYF
TRBV6-1	TRBD2	TRBJ2-1	.	TGTGCCAGCAGACCACTAGCGGGAGGATACAATGAGCAGTTCTTC	CASRPLAGGYNEQFF
TRBV27	TRBD2	TRBJ2-7	.	TGTGCCAGCAGTCCTAGCGGAATAATTCTCTACGAGCAGTACTTC	CASSPSGIILYEQYF
TRBV28	.	TRBJ2-7	.	TGTGCCAGCAGTTTCGGGGGGCCAGGGTCCTACGAGCAGTACTTC	CASSFGGPGSYEQYF
TRBV5-1	TRBD1	TRBJ2-2	.	TGCGCCAGCAGCTCAAACAGGGGGCAAGTGTCCGGGGAGCTGTTTTTT	CASSSNRGQVSGELFF
TRBV5-1	TRBD1	TRBJ1-1	.	TGCGCCAGCAGCCCCCAGACAGGGCGGAACACTGAAGCTTTCTTT	CASSPQTGRNTEAFF
TRBV5-1	TRBD1	TRBJ1-5	.	TGCGCCAGCAGCTTAGGACAGGAAAATCAGCCCCAGCATTTT	CASSLGQENQPQHF
TRBV7-3	.	TRBJ2-1	.	TGTGCCAGCAGTCCGAACCAGGGGAACATCAATGAGCAGTTCTTC	CASSPNQGNINEQFF
TRBV7-6	TRBD2	TRBJ2-1	.	TGTGCCAGCAGCTTAAACGCGGGGGGGCCCAGTGAGCAGTTCTTC	CASSLNAGGPSEQFF
TRBV7-2	.	TRBJ2-3	.	TGTGCCAGCACCTTTAAGGGGTTTCGCACAGATACGCAGTATTTT	CASTFKGFRTDTQYF
TRBV14	.	TRBJ2-7	.	TGTGCCAGCAGCCAAGTTTATGCAGGGGCCTACGAGCAGTACTTC	CASSQVYAGAYEQYF
TRBV27	TRBD2	TRBJ2-5	.	TGTGCCAGCAGCGGACTAGCCCAAGAGACCCAGTACTTC	CASSGLAQETQYF
TRBV29-1	.	TRBJ2-7	.	TGCAGCGTTGGTGACAGATTCGGCGAGCAGTACTTC	CSVGDRFGEQYF
TRBV7-3	.	TRBJ2-3	.	TGTGCCAGCAGCTCCGGGGGAAGCACAGATACGCAGTATTTT	CASSSGGSTDTQYF
TRBV5-6	TRBD2	TRBJ2-2	.	TGTGCCAGCAGCCGGGACAGCGGGGGGATCACCGGGGAGCTGTTTTTT	CASSRDSGGITGELFF
TRBV28	TRBD2	TRBJ2-1	.	TGTGCCAGCAGCCGTAGCGGGGCACTGTACAATGAGCAGTTCTTC	CASSRSGALYNEQFF
TRBV15	.	TRBJ2-1	.	TGTGCCACCAGCAGAGACACAAATGAGCAGTTCTTC	CATSRDTNEQFF
TRBV11-2	.	TRBJ1-6	.	TGTGCCAGCAGCGTACAACGGGGGGCCCCCTATAATTCACCCCTCCACTTT	CASSVQRGAPYNSPLHF
TRBV7-8	.	TRBJ1-3	.	TGTGCCAGCAGCTTAGTCGTTCCGGGGTCATCTGGAAACACCATATATTTT	CASSLVVPGSSGNTIYF
TRBV14	TRBD1	TRBJ1-2	.	TGTGCCAGCAGCCCAATGATAGGACAGGGCGAACGGCATGGCTACACCTTC	CASSPMIGQGERHGYTF
TRBV9	.	TRBJ2-7	few	TGTGCCAGCAGCGCCGGAGGGACAGCTTCCTACGAGCAGTACTTC	CASSAGGTASYEQYF
TRBV6-4	.	TRBJ2-7	.	TGTGCCAGCAGGGGGGGATATAACTACGAGCAGTACTTC	CASRGGYNYEQYF
TRBV13	TRBD2	TRBJ2-1	.	TGTGCCAGCAGCGGTAGCGGGGGGGCCAACAATGAGCAGTTCTTC	CASSGSGGANNEQFF